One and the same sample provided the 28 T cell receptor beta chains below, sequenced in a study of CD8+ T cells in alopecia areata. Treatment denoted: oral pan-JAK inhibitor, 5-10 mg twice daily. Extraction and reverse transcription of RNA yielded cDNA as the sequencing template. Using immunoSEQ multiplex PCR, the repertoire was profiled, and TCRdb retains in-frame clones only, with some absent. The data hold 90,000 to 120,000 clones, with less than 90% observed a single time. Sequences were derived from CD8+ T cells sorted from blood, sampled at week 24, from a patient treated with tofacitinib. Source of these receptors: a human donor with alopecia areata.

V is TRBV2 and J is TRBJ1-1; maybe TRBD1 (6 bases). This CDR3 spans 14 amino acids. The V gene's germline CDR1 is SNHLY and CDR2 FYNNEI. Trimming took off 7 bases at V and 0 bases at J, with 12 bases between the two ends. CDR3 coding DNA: TGTGCCAGCACGGCCGGACAGCTGAACACTGAAGCTTTCTTT. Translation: CASTAGQLNTEAFF.

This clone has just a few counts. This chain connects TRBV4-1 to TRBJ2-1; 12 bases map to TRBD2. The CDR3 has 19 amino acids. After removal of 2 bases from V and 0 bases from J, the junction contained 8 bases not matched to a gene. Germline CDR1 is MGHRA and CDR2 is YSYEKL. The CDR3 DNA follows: TGCGCCAGCAGCCAACCGGGGACTAGCGGGCGATACTCCTACAATGAGCAGTTCTTC. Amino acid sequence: CASSQPGTSGRYSYNEQFF.

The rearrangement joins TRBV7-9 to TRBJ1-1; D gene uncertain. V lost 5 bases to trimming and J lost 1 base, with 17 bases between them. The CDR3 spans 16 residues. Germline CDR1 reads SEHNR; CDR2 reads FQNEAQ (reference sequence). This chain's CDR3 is CASSRPATWGNTEAFF. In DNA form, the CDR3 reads TGTGCCAGCAGCCGTCCTGCAACCTGGGGGAACACTGAAGCTTTCTTT.

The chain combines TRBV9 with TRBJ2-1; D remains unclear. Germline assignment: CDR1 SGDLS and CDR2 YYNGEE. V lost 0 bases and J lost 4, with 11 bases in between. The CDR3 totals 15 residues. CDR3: CASSVAQVTYNEQFF. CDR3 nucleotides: TGTGCCAGCAGCGTAGCTCAGGTCACTTACAATGAGCAGTTCTTC.

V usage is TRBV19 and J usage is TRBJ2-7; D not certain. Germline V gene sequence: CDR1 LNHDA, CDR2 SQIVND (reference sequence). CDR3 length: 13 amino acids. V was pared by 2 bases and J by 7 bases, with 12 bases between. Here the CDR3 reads CASSIQSTGEQYF. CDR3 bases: TGTGCCAGTAGTATACAGTCAACGGGTGAGCAGTACTTC.

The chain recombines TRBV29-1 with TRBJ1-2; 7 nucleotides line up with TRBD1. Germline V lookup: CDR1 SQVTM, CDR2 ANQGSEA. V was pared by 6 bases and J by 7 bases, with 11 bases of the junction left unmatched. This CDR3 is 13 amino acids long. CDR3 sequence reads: CSVKKDRDSGYTF. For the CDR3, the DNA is TGCAGCGTGAAAAAAGACAGGGACAGTGGCTACACCTTC. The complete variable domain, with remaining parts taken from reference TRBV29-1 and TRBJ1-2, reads SAVISQKPSRDICQRGTSLTIQCQVDSQVTMMFWYRQQPGQSLTLIATANQGSEATYESGFVIDKFPISRPNLTFSTLTVSNMSPEDSSIYLCSVKKDRDSGYTFGSGTRLTVV.

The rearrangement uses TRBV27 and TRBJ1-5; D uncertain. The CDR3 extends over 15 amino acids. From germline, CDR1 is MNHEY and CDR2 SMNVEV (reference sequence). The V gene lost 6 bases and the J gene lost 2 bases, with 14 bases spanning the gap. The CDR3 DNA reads TGTGCCAGCAGCCCGGAGATCAGAGGCAATCAGCCCCAGCATTTT. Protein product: CASSPEIRGNQPQHF.

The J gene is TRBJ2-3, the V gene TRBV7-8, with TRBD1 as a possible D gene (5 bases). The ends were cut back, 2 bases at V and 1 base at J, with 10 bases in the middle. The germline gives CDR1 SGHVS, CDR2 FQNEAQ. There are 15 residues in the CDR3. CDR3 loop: CASSLYGRGTDTQYF. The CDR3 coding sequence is TGTGCCAGCAGCTTATATGGCAGGGGCACAGATACGCAGTATTTT.

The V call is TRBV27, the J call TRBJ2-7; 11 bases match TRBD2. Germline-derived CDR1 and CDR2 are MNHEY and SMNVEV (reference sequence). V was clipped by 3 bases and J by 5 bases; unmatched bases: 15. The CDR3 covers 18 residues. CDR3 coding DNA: TGTGCCAGCAGTTTCATTACTAGCGGGGGACCCATGATCCACGAGCAGTACTTC. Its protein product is CASSFITSGGPMIHEQYF.

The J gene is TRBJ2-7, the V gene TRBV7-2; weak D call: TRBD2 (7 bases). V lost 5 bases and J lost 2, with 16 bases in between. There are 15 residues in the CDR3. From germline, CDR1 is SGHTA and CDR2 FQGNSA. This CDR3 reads CASSPGWGGPYEQYF. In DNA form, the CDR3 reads TGTGCCAGCAGCCCCGGTTGGGGGGGCCCCTACGAGCAGTACTTC. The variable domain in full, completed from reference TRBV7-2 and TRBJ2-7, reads GAGVSQSPSNKVTEKGKDVELRCDPISGHTALYWYRQSLGQGLEFLIYFQGNSAPDKSGLPSDRFSAERTGGSVSTLTIQRTQQEDSAVYLCASSPGWGGPYEQYFGPGTRLTVT.

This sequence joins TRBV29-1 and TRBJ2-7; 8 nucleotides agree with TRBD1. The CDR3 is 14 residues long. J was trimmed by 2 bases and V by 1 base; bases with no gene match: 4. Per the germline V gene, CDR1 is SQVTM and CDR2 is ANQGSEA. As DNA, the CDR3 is TGCAGCGTTGAAGGGACAGGGAATACCTACGAGCAGTACTTC. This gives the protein CSVEGTGNTYEQYF.

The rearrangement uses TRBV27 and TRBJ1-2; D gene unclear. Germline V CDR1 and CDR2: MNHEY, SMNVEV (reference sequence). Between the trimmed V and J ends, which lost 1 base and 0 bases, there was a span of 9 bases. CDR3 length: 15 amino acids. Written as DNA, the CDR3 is TGTGCCAGCAGTTTATGGTCCGGATCTAACTATGGCTACACCTTC. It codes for CASSLWSGSNYGYTF.

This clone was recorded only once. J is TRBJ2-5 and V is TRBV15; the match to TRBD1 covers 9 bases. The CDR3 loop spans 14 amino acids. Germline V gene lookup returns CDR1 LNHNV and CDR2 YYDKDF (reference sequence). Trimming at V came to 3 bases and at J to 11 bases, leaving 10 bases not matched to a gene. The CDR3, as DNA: TGTGCCACCAGCAGTCCGGGACAGGGTCCCGGACAGTACTTC. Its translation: CATSSPGQGPGQYF. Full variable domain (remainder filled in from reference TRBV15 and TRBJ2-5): DAMVIQNPRYQVTQFGKPVTLSCSQTLNHNVMYWYQQKSSQAPKLLFHYYDKDFNNEADTPDNFQSRRPNTSFCFLDIRSPGLGDTAMYLCATSSPGQGPGQYFGPGTRLLVL.

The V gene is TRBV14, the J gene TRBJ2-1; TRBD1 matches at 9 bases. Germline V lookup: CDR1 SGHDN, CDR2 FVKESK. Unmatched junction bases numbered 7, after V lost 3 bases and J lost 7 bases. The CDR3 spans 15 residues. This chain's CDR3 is CASSHTGTGRNEQFF. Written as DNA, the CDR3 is TGTGCCAGCAGCCACACGGGGACAGGGAGGAATGAGCAGTTCTTC.

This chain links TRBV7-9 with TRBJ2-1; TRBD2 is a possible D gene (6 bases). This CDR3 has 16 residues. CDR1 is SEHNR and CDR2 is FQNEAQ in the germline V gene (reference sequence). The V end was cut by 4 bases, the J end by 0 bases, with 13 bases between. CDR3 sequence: CASSSPGGSSYNEQFF. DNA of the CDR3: TGTGCCAGCAGCTCCCCCGGGGGTAGCTCCTACAATGAGCAGTTCTTC.

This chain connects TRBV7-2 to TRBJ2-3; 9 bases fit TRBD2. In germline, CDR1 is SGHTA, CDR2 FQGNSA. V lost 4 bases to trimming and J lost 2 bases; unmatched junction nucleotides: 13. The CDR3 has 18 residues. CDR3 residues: CASSSPSLAGVNTDTQYF. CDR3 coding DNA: TGTGCCAGCAGCTCGCCATCTTTAGCGGGGGTCAACACAGATACGCAGTATTTT. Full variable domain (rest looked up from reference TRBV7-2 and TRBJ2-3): GAGVSQSPSNKVTEKGKDVELRCDPISGHTALYWYRQSLGQGLEFLIYFQGNSAPDKSGLPSDRFSAERTGGSVSTLTIQRTQQEDSAVYLCASSSPSLAGVNTDTQYFGPGTRLTVL.

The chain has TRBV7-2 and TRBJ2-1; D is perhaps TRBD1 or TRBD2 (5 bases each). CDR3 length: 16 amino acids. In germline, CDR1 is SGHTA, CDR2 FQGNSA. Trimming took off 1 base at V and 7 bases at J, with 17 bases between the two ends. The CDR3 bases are TGTGCCAGCAGCTTAGATCTGAGGGGAAACGGGAATGAGCAGTTCTTC. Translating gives CASSLDLRGNGNEQFF.

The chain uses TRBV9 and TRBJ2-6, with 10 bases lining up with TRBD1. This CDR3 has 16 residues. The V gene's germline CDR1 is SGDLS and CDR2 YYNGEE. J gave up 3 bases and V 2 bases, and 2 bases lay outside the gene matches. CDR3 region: CASSVDRGRGANVLTF. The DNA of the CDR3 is TGTGCCAGCAGCGTCGACAGGGGGCGTGGGGCCAACGTCCTGACTTTC.

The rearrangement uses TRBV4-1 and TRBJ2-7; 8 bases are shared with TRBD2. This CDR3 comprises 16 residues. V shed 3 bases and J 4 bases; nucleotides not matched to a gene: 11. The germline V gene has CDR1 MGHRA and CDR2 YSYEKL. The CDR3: CASSHQPGGAVYEQYF. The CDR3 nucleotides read TGCGCCAGCAGCCACCAACCGGGGGGGGCCGTGTACGAGCAGTACTTC.

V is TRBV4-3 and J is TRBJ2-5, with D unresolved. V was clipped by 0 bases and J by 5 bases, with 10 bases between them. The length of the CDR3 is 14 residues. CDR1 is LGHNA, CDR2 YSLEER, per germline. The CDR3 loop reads CASSQDRAPETQYF. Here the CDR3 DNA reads TGCGCCAGCAGCCAAGATCGGGCTCCGGAGACCCAGTACTTC.

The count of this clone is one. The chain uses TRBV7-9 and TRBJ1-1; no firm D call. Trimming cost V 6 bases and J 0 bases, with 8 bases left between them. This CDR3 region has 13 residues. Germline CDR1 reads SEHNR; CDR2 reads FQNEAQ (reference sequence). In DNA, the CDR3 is TGTGCCAGCAGGGTTATTCTGAACACTGAAGCTTTCTTT. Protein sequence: CASRVILNTEAFF.

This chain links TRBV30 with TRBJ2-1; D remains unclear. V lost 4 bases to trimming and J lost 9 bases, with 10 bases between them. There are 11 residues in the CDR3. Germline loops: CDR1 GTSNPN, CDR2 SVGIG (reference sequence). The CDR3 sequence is CAWTDRAEQFF. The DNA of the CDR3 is TGTGCCTGGACAGACCGGGCTGAGCAGTTCTTC. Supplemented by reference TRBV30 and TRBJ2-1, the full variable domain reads SQTIHQWPATLVQPVGSPLSLECTVEGTSNPNLYWYRQAAGRGLQLLFYSVGIGQISSEVPQNLSASRPQDRQFILSSKKLLLSDSGFYLCAWTDRAEQFFGPGTRLTVL.

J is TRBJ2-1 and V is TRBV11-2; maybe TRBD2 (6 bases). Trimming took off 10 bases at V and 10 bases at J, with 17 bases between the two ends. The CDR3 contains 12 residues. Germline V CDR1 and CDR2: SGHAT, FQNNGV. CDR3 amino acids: CAIKDYPREQFF. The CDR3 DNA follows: TGTGCCATTAAGGACTACCCCAGGGAGCAGTTCTTC.

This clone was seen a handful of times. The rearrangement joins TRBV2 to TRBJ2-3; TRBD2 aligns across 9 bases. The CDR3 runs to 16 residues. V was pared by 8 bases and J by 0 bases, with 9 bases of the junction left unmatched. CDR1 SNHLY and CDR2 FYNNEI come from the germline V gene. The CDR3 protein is CASVRGLAVSTDTQYF. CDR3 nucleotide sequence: TGTGCCAGCGTGAGGGGACTAGCCGTTAGCACAGATACGCAGTATTTT.

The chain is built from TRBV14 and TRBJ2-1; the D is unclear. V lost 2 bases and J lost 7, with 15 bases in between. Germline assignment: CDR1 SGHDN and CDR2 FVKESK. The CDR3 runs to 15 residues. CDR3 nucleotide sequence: TGTGCCAGCAGCCAATATGCCGTTGGGATAAATGAGCAGTTCTTC. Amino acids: CASSQYAVGINEQFF.

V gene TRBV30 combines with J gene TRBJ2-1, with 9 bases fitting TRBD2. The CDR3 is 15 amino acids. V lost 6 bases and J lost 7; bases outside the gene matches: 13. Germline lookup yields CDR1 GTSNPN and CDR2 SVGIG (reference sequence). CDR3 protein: CACEKEAGGPNEQFF. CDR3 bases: TGTGCCTGCGAAAAGGAGGCGGGGGGGCCTAATGAGCAGTTCTTC.

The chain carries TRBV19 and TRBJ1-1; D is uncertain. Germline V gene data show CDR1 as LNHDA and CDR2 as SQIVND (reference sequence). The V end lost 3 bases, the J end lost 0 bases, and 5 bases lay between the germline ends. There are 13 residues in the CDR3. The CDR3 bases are TGTGCCAGTAGTATCACCATGAACACTGAAGCTTTCTTT. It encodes CASSITMNTEAFF.

The CDR3 DNA reads TGTGCCAGCAGCCAAGGGGGGGGAAGTGGGCAGGGCCCTGAAGCTTTCTTT. Translation gives CASSQGGGSGQGPEAFF. J is TRBJ1-1 and V is TRBV4-2; D is possibly TRBD1 (5 bases). This CDR3 contains 17 residues. Germline V gene sequence: CDR1 LGHNA, CDR2 YNFKEQ. Deletions cut 1 base from V and 6 bases from J, with 21 bases between.